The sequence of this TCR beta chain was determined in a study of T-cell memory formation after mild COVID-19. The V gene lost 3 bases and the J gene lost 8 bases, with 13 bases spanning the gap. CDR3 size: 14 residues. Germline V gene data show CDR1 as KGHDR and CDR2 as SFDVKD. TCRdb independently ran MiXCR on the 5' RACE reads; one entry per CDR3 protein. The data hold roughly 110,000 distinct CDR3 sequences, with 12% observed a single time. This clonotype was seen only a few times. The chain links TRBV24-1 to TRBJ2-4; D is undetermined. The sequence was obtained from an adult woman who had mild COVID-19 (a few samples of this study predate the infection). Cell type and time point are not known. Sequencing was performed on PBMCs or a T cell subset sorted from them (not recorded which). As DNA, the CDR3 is TGTGCCACCAGTGATGACGAGTGGACGGACATTCAGTACTTC. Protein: CATSDDEWTDIQYF.